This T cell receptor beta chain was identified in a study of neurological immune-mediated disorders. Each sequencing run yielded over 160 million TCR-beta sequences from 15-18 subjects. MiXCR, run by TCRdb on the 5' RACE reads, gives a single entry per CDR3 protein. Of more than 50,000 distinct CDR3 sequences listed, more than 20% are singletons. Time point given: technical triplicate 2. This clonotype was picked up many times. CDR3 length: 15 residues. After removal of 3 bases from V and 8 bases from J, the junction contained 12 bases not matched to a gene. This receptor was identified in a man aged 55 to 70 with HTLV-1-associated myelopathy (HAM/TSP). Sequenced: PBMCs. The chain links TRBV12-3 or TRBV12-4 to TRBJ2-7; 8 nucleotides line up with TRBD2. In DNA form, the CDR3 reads TGTGCCAGCAGTTTTGTCCAAGCGGGAGATTTCCAGCAGTACTTC. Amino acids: CASSFVQAGDFQQYF.